This is a list of T cell receptor beta chains from one sample in a study of blood T cells in healthy people across ages. TCRdb recomputed calls from the 5' RACE reads with MiXCR, one row per CDR3 protein. Here the sample spans about 690,000 distinct CDR3 sequences, around 43% being singletons. The sequencing input was blood. The receptors originated from an elderly man in good health. Each CDR3 is given with its conserved first and last residue. D genes are given only for firm matches. Where a row states a size, it is once, few, many or the class of an expanded clone; other rows omit it.

DNA | CDR3 | D | V | size | J
TGCAGTGCTAGAGATTCGACAGGGGTCATGAACACTGAAGCTTTCTTT | CSARDSTGVMNTEAFF | TRBD1 | TRBV20-1 | . | TRBJ1-1
TGTGCCAGCAGCCAGAACGGCCAGCGCATAAATGAAAAACTGTTTTTT | CASSQNGQRINEKLFF | . | TRBV7-8 | few | TRBJ1-4
TGCAGCGGTTGGGGACTGATTTACAATGAGCAGTTCTTC | CSGWGLIYNEQFF | . | TRBV29-1 | . | TRBJ2-1
TGTGCCAGCACCTACCAATTCGGGACAGGGACCAATGAGCAGTTCTTC | CASTYQFGTGTNEQFF | TRBD1 | TRBV7-9 | . | TRBJ2-1
TGTGCCAGCAGCTCCCCCTCCTACGAGCAGTACTTC | CASSSPSYEQYF | . | TRBV19 | few | TRBJ2-7
TGTGCCAGCAGCGCCGGGACTAGTCGCCAAGAGACCCAGTACTTC | CASSAGTSRQETQYF | TRBD2 | TRBV6-2/TRBV6-3 | . | TRBJ2-5
TGTGCCAGCAGCCTTGGACTAGCGTATGGCAAAAACATTCAGTACTTC | CASSLGLAYGKNIQYF | TRBD2 | TRBV3-1 | . | TRBJ2-4
TGTGCCAGCAGTTACAGCCGGGACAGCCAAAGGGAGCAGTACTTC | CASSYSRDSQREQYF | TRBD1 | TRBV6-6 | . | TRBJ2-7
TGTGCCAGCAGCCAAGATACCCAGATGGGCACAGATACGCAGTATTTT | CASSQDTQMGTDTQYF | . | TRBV3-1 | . | TRBJ2-3
TGTGCCAGCAGCCCTGGCGGGGACTACCCGTACTTC | CASSPGGDYPYF | TRBD2 | TRBV7-2 | . | TRBJ2-5
TGTGCCAGCAGCTTGTGGGACAGGGGTGTGAATGAGCAGTTCTTC | CASSLWDRGVNEQFF | TRBD1 | TRBV7-9 | few | TRBJ2-1
TGTGCCAGCGGAGCACAGGGGGCCTCCTACAATGAGCAGTTCTTC | CASGAQGASYNEQFF | TRBD1 | TRBV27 | many | TRBJ2-1
TGTGCCAGCAGTCTCTTCGACAGGGGTACCTACAATGAGCAGTTCTTC | CASSLFDRGTYNEQFF | TRBD1 | TRBV5-6 | . | TRBJ2-1
TGTGCCAGCAGCCCCTCCCAGGAGGCTGGAAACACCATATATTTT | CASSPSQEAGNTIYF | . | TRBV6-2/TRBV6-3 | . | TRBJ1-3
TGTGCCAGCAGCTTGGGGAGCCCCTCCCTCTCCTACGAGCAGTACTTC | CASSLGSPSLSYEQYF | . | TRBV5-6 | once | TRBJ2-7
TGTGCCAGCAGTTTAATCGGGCAGGGGGCTGGCTACGAGCAGTACTTC | CASSLIGQGAGYEQYF | TRBD1 | TRBV27 | . | TRBJ2-7
TGTGCCAGCAGTGAAGCTTCCAGGGGACTAGCCAAAAACATTCAGTACTTC | CASSEASRGLAKNIQYF | . | TRBV2 | . | TRBJ2-4